The present entry profiles one T cell receptor (beta chain) with its context. Its target is not known. Method: immunoSEQ multiplex PCR; TCRdb's copy keeps in-frame clones and lacks some. Here the sample spans 15,000 to 20,000 clones, 82% being singletons. These data are taken from a study of T cells in localized non-small cell lung cancer. Study-wide results and limits: Density of T cells in blood, when higher, went with longer overall survival. Clonality of T cells reached its maximum in uninvolved adjacent lung, surpassing tumor.

Unmatched junction bases numbered 6, after V lost 1 base and J lost 3 bases. The CDR3 covers 15 residues. Germline V gene sequence: CDR1 SGHAT, CDR2 FQNNGV. The chain has TRBV11-2 and TRBJ2-7, with 7 positions matching TRBD1. The sample was peripheral blood, taken before any cancer treatment. The sequence was obtained from a male donor at least 60 years old with stage I lung adenocarcinoma. The CDR3 DNA sequence: TGTGCCAGCAGCTTAGGACAGGGAAACCTCTACGAGCAGTACTTC. Residues: CASSLGQGNLYEQYF.